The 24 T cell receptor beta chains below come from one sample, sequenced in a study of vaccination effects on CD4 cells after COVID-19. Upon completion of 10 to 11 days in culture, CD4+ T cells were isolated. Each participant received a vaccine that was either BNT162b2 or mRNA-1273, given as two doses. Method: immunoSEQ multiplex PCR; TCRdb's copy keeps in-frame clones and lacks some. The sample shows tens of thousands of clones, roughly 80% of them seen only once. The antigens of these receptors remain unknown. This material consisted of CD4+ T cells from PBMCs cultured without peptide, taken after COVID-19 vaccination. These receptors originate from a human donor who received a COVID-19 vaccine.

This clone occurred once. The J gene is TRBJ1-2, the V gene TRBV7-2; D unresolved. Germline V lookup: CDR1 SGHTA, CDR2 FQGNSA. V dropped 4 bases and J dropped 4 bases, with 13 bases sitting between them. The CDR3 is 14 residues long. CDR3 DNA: TGTGCCAGCAGCTCGTCCCGGGGTACCTATGGCTACACCTTC. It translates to CASSSSRGTYGYTF.

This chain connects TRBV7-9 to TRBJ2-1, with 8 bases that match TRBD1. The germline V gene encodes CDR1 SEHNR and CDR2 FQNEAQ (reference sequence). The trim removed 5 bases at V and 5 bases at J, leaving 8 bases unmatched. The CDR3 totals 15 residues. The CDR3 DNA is TGTGCCAGCAGCCCACCCAGGGGGCTAGACAATGAGCAGTTCTTC. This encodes CASSPPRGLDNEQFF.

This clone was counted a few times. The CDR3, as DNA: TGTGCCAGCAGCTTAGGGACAGATTTCTACACCTTC. This sequence encodes CASSLGTDFYTF. The chain carries TRBV11-2 and TRBJ1-2, with a possible D match to TRBD1 (6 bases). CDR1 and CDR2 (germline): SGHAT, FQNNGV. V shed 1 base and J shed 10 bases, with 10 bases lying between them. CDR3 size: 12 residues.

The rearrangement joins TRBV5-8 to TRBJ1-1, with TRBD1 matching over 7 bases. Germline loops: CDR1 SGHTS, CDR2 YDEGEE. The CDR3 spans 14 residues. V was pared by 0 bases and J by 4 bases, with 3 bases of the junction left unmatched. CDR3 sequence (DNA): TGTGCCAGCAGCTTGGGGCAGGGGGGCACTGAAGCTTTCTTT. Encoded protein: CASSLGQGGTEAFF.

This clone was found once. The CDR3, as DNA: TGCAGTGCTAGTGTTCCCCCAACTAATGAAAAACTGTTTTTT. Its translation is CSASVPPTNEKLFF. The chain couples TRBV20-1 to TRBJ1-4; D not certain. Germline loops: CDR1 DFQATT, CDR2 SNEGSKA (reference sequence). Deletions cut 3 bases from V and 0 bases from J, with 8 bases between. The CDR3 is 14 amino acids.

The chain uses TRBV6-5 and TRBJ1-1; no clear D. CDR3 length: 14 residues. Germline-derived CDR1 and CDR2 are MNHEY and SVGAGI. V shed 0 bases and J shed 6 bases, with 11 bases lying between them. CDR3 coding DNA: TGTGCCAGCAGTTACTCTAGAAAGTCCGCTGAAGCTTTCTTT. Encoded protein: CASSYSRKSAEAFF.

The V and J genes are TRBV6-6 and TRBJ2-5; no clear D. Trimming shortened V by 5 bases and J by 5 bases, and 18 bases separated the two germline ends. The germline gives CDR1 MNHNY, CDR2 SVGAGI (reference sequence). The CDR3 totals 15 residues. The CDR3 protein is CASSNGGRSRETQYF. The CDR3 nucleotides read TGTGCCAGCAGTAACGGTGGACGGTCACGGGAGACCCAGTACTTC.

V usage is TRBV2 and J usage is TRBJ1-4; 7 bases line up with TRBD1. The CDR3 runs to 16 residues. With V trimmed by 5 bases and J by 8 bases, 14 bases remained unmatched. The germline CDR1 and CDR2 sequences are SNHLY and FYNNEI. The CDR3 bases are TGTGCCAGCAGTTTCCCTACAGGGGTTTGGGGGGAAAAACTGTTTTTT. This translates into CASSFPTGVWGEKLFF.

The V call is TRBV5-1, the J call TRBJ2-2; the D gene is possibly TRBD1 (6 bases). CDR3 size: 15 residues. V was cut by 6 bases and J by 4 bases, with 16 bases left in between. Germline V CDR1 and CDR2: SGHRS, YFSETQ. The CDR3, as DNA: TGCGCCAGCACGGAGAGAGGGGGTTCCACCGGGGAGCTGTTTTTT. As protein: CASTERGGSTGELFF.

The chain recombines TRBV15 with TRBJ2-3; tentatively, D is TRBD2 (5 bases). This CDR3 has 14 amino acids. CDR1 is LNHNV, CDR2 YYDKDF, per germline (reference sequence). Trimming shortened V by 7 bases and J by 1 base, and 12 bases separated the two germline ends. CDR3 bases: TGTGCCACCACGGGGATCCTTGGCACAGATACGCAGTATTTT. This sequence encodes CATTGILGTDTQYF.

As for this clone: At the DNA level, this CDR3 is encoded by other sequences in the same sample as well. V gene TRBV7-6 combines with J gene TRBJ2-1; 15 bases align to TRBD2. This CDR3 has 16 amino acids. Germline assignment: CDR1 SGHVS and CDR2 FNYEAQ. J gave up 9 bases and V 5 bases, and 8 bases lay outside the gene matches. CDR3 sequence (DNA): TGTGCCAGCAGCAGAACCGGGACTAGCGGGGGGATTGAGCAGTTCTTC. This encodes CASSRTGTSGGIEQFF.

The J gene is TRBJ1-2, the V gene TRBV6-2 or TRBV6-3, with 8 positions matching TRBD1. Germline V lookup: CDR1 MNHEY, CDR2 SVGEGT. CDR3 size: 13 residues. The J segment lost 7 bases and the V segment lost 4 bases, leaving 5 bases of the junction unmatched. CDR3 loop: CASSWGQAAGYTF. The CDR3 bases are TGTGCCAGCAGTTGGGGACAGGCGGCTGGCTACACCTTC.

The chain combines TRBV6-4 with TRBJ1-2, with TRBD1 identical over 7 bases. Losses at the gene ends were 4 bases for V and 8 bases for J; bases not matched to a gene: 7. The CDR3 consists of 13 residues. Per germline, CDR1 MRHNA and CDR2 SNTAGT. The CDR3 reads CASSVQQGQGYTF. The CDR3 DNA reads TGTGCCAGCAGTGTACAACAGGGACAGGGCTACACCTTC.

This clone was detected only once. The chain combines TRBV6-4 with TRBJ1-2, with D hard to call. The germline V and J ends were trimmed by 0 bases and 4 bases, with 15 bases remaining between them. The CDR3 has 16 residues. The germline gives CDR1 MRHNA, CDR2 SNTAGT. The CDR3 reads CASSDSPDLSVYGYTF. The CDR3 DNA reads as TGTGCCAGCAGTGACTCGCCAGACCTTAGTGTCTATGGCTACACCTTC.

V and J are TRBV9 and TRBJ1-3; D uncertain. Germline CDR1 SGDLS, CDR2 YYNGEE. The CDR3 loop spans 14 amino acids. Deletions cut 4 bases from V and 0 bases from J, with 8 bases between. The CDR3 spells CASSYDNSGNTIYF. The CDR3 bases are TGTGCCAGCAGCTACGACAACTCTGGAAACACCATATATTTT.

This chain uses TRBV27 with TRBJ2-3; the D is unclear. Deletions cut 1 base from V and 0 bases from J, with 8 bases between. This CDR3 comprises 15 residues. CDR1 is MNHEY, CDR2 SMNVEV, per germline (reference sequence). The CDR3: CASSLFGSSTDTQYF. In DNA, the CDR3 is TGTGCCAGCAGTTTATTCGGTTCAAGCACAGATACGCAGTATTTT.

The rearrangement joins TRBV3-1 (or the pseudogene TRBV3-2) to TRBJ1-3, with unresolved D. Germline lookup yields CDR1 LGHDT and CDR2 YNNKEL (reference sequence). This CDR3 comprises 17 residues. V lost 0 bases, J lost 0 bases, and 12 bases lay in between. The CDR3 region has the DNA TGTGCCAGCAGCCAAGAAGTGGCTTCGAGCTCTGGAAACACCATATATTTT. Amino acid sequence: CASSQEVASSSGNTIYF.

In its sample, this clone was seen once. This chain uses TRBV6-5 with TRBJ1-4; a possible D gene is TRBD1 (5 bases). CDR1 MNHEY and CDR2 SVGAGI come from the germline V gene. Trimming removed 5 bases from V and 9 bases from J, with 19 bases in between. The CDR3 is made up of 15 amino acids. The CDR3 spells CASSPTGPLSQKLFF. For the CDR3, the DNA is TGTGCCAGCAGTCCCACAGGACCCTTAAGCCAAAAACTGTTTTTT.

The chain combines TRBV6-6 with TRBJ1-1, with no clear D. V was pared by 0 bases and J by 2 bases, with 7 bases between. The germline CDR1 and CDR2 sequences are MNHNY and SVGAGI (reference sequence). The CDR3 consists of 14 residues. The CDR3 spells CASSYSAGNTEAFF. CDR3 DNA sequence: TGTGCCAGCAGTTACTCGGCCGGAAACACTGAAGCTTTCTTT.

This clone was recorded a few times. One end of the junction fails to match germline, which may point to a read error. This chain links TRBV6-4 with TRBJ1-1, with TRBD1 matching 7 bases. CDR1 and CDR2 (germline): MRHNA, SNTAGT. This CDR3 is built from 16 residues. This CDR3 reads CASNDRVSKDDTEAFF. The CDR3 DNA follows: TGTGCCAGCAATGACAGGGTGAGCAAAGACGACACTGAAGCTTTCTTT.

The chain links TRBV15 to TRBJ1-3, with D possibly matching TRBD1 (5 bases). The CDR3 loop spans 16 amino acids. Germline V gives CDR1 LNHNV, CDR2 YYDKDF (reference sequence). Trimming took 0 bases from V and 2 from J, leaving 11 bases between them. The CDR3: CATSRDQVQAGNTIYF. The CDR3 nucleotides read TGTGCCACCAGCAGAGATCAGGTACAGGCTGGAAACACCATATATTTT.

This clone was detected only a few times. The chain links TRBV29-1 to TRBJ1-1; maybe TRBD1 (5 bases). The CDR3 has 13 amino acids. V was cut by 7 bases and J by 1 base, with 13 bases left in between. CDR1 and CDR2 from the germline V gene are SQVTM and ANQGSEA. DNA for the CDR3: TGCAGCGCCCCGGGACGTACGAACACTGAAGCTTTCTTT. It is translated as CSAPGRTNTEAFF.

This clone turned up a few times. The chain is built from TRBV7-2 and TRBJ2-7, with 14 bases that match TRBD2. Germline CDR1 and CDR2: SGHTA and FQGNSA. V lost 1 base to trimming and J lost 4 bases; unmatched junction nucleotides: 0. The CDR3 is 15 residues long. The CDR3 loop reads CASSLGLAGGYEQYV. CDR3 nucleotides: TGTGCCAGCAGCTTAGGACTAGCGGGGGGGTACGAGCAGTACGTC.

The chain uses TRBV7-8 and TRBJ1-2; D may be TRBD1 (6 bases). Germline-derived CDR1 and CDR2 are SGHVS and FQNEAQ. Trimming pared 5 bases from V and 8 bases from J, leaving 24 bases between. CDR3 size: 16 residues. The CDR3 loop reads CASSPGRIQGGNGYTF. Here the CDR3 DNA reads TGTGCCAGCAGCCCAGGGCGTATACAGGGAGGTAACGGCTACACCTTC.